These 18 T cell receptor beta chains were all obtained from the same sample, sequenced in a study of cytomegalovirus exposure and HLA in healthy donors. Profiled with immunoSEQ multiplex PCR; TCRdb holds only in-frame clones, not every one. The table includes over 120,000 clones, roughly 90% detected once. The specimen sequenced was PBMCs. These receptors originate from a man aged 18 to 29 in good health and CMV-seropositive.

Here the CDR3 reads CATSRDARYEQYF. CDR3 in DNA: TGTGCCACCAGCAGAGATGCCCGGTACGAGCAGTACTTC. The chain joins TRBV15 to TRBJ2-7; D ambiguous. CDR1 and CDR2 (germline): LNHNV, YYDKDF (reference sequence). Trimming removed 0 bases at V and 4 bases at J, with 7 bases between. The CDR3 has 13 residues.

This rearrangement joins TRBV5-4 to TRBJ2-5; 10 positions agree with TRBD2. Germline V CDR1 and CDR2: SGHNT, YYREEE (reference sequence). The V gene end was trimmed by 8 bases and the J gene end by 5 bases; junction bases not matched to a gene: 12. This CDR3 is built from 15 residues. The CDR3 here is CASQQSGRAGETQYF. CDR3 coding DNA: TGTGCCAGTCAGCAGAGCGGGAGGGCCGGGGAGACCCAGTACTTC.

The chain carries TRBV5-1 and TRBJ2-7; D is perhaps TRBD1 (5 bases). CDR3 length: 14 residues. Deletions cut 5 bases from V and 2 bases from J, with 14 bases between. The germline gives CDR1 SGHRS, CDR2 YFSETQ. CDR3 protein: CASRLTVVAYEQYF. The DNA for the CDR3 is TGCGCCAGCAGGTTGACAGTCGTCGCCTACGAGCAGTACTTC.

This chain links TRBV6-1 with TRBJ1-5; unclear D gene. Germline CDR1 MNHNS, CDR2 SASEGT. Trimming shortened V by 8 bases and J by 0 bases, and 8 bases separated the two germline ends. The CDR3 loop spans 13 amino acids. CDR3 bases: TGTGCCAGCGATAACTTTAGCAATCAGCCCCAGCATTTT. Amino acids: CASDNFSNQPQHF.

The chain has TRBV7-8 and TRBJ2-7, with 10 bases aligning to TRBD2. Germline CDR1 SGHVS, CDR2 FQNEAQ. The CDR3 sequence is 18 residues long. The junction had 10 bases not matched to a gene; V was cut back by 2 bases and J by 0 bases. The CDR3 bases are TGTGCCAGCAGCTTAAAAATAGCGGGAGGAGGGGGCTCCTACGAGCAGTACTTC. As protein: CASSLKIAGGGGSYEQYF.

The chain is built from TRBV5-1 and TRBJ1-4; D ambiguous. This CDR3 region has 14 residues. V lost 3 bases and J 5 bases, leaving 11 bases between the germline ends. Looked up from germline, CDR1 is SGHRS and CDR2 is YFSETQ. CDR3 DNA sequence: TGCGCCAGCAGCTCACGGAACGGGAATGAAAAACTGTTTTTT. Translating it yields CASSSRNGNEKLFF.

This chain links TRBV7-9 with TRBJ2-3, with 7 bases that match TRBD2. Unmatched junction bases numbered 4, after V lost 4 bases and J lost 0 bases. CDR1 is SEHNR and CDR2 is FQNEAQ in the germline V gene (reference sequence). This CDR3 comprises 15 residues. CDR3 sequence reads: CASSSSGTSTDTQYF. In nucleotides, the CDR3 is TGTGCCAGCAGCTCAAGCGGGACTAGCACAGATACGCAGTATTTT.

V usage is TRBV7-9 and J usage is TRBJ1-2, with 7 bases lining up with TRBD1. The CDR3 runs to 14 residues. The V and J ends lost 5 bases and 4 bases, in that order; junction bases with no gene match: 7. Germline V gene sequence: CDR1 SEHNR, CDR2 FQNEAQ (reference sequence). As DNA, the CDR3 is TGTGCCAGCAGCACCTTCCGGGACAGCTATGGCTACACCTTC. As protein: CASSTFRDSYGYTF.

This clone was recorded a few times. The chain combines TRBV2 with TRBJ2-7; D unclear. Trimming took off 6 bases at V and 3 bases at J, with 15 bases between the two ends. Looked up from germline, CDR1 is SNHLY and CDR2 is FYNNEI. This CDR3 contains 14 residues. The CDR3 region is CASSGLQVYYEQYF. The CDR3 coding sequence is TGTGCCAGCAGCGGCCTTCAGGTGTACTACGAGCAGTACTTC. Supplemented by reference TRBV2 and TRBJ2-7, the full variable domain reads EPEVTQTPSHQVTQMGQEVILRCVPISNHLYFYWYRQILGQKVEFLVSFYNNEISEKSEIFDDQFSVERPDGSNFTLKIRSTKLEDSAMYFCASSGLQVYYEQYFGPGTRLTVT.

This chain connects TRBV5-1 to TRBJ2-7; D is undetermined. Per germline, CDR1 SGHRS and CDR2 YFSETQ. This CDR3 region has 13 residues. Deletions cut 4 bases from V and 5 bases from J, with 13 bases between. The CDR3 sequence is CASSPALLNEQYF. The CDR3 DNA is TGCGCCAGCAGCCCCGCGCTGTTAAACGAGCAGTACTTC.

This chain uses TRBV5-4 with TRBJ2-1, with D possibly matching TRBD2 (5 bases). The CDR3 is 14 amino acids. In germline, CDR1 is SGHNT, CDR2 YYREEE (reference sequence). Trimming shortened V by 5 bases and J by 6 bases, and 15 bases separated the two germline ends. CDR3 protein: CASSFSGGLNEQFF. In DNA form, the CDR3 reads TGTGCCAGCAGTTTCTCCGGTGGACTCAATGAGCAGTTCTTC.

The chain has TRBV7-9 and TRBJ1-2; D perhaps matches TRBD1 (5 bases). The CDR3 sequence is 14 residues long. Germline V gene lookup returns CDR1 SEHNR and CDR2 FQNEAQ (reference sequence). V was trimmed by 5 bases and J by 5 bases, leaving 15 bases between them. The CDR3 region is CASSPDRPTYGYTF. DNA of the CDR3: TGTGCCAGCAGCCCCGACAGACCAACATATGGCTACACCTTC.

This rearrangement joins TRBV30 to TRBJ2-1; a possible D gene is TRBD2 (7 bases). Deletions cut 3 bases from V and 5 bases from J, with 20 bases between. CDR1 is GTSNPN, CDR2 SVGIG, per germline (reference sequence). There are 16 residues in the CDR3. CDR3: CAWRRGGLALNNEQFF. CDR3 bases: TGTGCCTGGAGGAGGGGGGGGCTAGCGTTAAACAATGAGCAGTTCTTC.

This chain joins TRBV27 and TRBJ2-7; 13 nucleotides match TRBD2. Germline V lookup: CDR1 MNHEY, CDR2 SMNVEV (reference sequence). The V gene end was trimmed by 6 bases and the J gene end by 2 bases; junction bases not matched to a gene: 10. The CDR3 covers 17 residues. In DNA, the CDR3 is TGTGCCAGCAGCCGACTAGCGGGGGGCCCGATGACCTACGAGCAGTACTTC. It codes for CASSRLAGGPMTYEQYF.

The chain carries TRBV10-3 and TRBJ1-1; 7 bases agree with TRBD1. This CDR3 comprises 13 residues. J gave up 1 base and V 11 bases, and 7 bases lay outside the gene matches. Per the germline V gene, CDR1 is ENHRY and CDR2 is SYGVKD. In DNA form, the CDR3 reads TGTGCCGCGACAGGGCGGAGGAACACTGAAGCTTTCTTT. It is translated as CAATGRRNTEAFF.

CDR3 nucleotides: TGCGCCAGCAGCCAAAATCGGGACAGCTACGAGCAGTACTTC. Encoded protein: CASSQNRDSYEQYF. The chain is built from TRBV4-1 and TRBJ2-7; TRBD1 aligns across 7 bases. V lost 2 bases to trimming and J lost 3 bases; unmatched junction nucleotides: 4. The germline CDR1 and CDR2 sequences are MGHRA and YSYEKL. The CDR3 sequence is 14 residues long.

The chain recombines TRBV10-3 with TRBJ1-1; the match to TRBD1 covers 10 bases. Trimming took 6 bases from V and 5 from J; bases not matched to a gene: 3. The CDR3 is 13 amino acids. Germline V lookup: CDR1 ENHRY, CDR2 SYGVKD. CDR3 nucleotide sequence: TGTGCCATCAGGGGGACAGGGGATACTGAAGCTTTCTTT. Translation: CAIRGTGDTEAFF.

The rearrangement uses TRBV5-1 and TRBJ1-1; no firm D call. The ends were cut back, 3 bases at V and 1 base at J, with 13 bases in the middle. The CDR3 is 15 residues long. Germline V gene sequence: CDR1 SGHRS, CDR2 YFSETQ. CDR3 protein: CASSSGLLENTEAFF. CDR3 nucleotide sequence: TGCGCCAGCAGCTCAGGCTTACTTGAGAACACTGAAGCTTTCTTT.